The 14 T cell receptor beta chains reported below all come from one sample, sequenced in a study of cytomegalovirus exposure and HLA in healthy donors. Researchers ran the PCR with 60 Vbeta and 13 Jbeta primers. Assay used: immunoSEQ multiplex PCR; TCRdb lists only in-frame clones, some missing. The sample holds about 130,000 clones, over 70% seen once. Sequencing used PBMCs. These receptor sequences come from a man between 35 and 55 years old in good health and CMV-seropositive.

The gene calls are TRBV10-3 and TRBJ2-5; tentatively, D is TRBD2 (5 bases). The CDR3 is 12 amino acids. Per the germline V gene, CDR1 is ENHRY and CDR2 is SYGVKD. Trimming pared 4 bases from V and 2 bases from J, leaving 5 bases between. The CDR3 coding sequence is TGTGCCATCAGTGCGGGACAAGAGACCCAGTACTTC. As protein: CAISAGQETQYF.

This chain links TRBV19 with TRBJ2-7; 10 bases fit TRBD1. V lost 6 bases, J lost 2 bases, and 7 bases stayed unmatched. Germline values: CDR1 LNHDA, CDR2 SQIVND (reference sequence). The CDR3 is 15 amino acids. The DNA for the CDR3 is TGTGCCAGTAGAGGGGGTGGGACAGGGGCCTACGAGCAGTACTTC. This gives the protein CASRGGGTGAYEQYF.

CDR3 DNA sequence: TGTGCCAGCAGCTTGGACACCTTTGGCTACACCTTC. Translation: CASSLDTFGYTF. This sequence joins TRBV7-2 and TRBJ1-2; weak D call: TRBD1 (5 bases). This CDR3 is 12 amino acids long. Deletions cut 3 bases from V and 7 bases from J, with 9 bases between. CDR1 and CDR2 from the germline V gene are SGHTA and FQGNSA.

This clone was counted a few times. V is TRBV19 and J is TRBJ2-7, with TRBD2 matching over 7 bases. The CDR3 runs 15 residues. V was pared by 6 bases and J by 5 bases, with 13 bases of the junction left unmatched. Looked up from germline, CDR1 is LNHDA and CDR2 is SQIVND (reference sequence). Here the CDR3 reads CASSPSSGARDEQYF. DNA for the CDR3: TGTGCCAGTAGCCCGTCGAGCGGGGCGCGGGACGAGCAGTACTTC.

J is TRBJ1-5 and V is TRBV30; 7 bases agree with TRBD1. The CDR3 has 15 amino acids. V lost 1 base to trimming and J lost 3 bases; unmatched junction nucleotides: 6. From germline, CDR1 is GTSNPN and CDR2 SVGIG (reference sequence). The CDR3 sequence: CAWSAGDSNNQPQHF. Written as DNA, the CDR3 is TGTGCCTGGAGTGCCGGGGACAGTAACAATCAGCCCCAGCATTTT.

In nucleotides, the CDR3 is TGTGCCAGTAGTTATCAGGGGCACACTGAAGCTTTCTTT. This sequence encodes CASSYQGHTEAFF. V and J are TRBV19 and TRBJ1-1; D may be TRBD1 (6 bases). V gave up 5 bases and J gave up 3 bases, with 10 bases separating them. This CDR3 is 13 amino acids long. The germline V gene has CDR1 LNHDA and CDR2 SQIVND (reference sequence). The full variable domain, its missing parts supplied by reference TRBV19 and TRBJ1-1, is DGGITQSPKYLFRKEGQNVTLSCEQNLNHDAMYWYRQDPGQGLRLIYYSQIVNDFQKGDIAEGYSVSREKKESFPLTVTSAQKNPTAFYLCASSYQGHTEAFFGQGTRLTVV.

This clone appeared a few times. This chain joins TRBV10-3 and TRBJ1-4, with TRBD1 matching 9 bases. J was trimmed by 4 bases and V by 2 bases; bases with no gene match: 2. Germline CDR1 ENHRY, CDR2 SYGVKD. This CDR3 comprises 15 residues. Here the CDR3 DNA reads TGTGCCATCAGTGAGCGGACAGGGGATAATGAAAAACTGTTTTTT. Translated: CAISERTGDNEKLFF.

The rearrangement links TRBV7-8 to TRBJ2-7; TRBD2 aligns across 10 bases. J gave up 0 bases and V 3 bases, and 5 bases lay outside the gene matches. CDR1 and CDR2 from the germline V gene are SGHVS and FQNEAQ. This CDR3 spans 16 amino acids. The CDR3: CASSLTASGSSYEQYF. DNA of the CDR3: TGTGCCAGCAGCTTGACGGCTAGCGGGAGCTCCTACGAGCAGTACTTC.

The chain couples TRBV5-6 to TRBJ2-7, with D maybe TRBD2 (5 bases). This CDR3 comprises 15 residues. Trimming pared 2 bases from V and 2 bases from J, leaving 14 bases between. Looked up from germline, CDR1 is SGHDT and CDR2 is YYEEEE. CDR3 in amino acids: CASSLSLLVTYEQYF. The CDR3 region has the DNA TGTGCCAGCAGCTTATCATTACTAGTAACCTACGAGCAGTACTTC.

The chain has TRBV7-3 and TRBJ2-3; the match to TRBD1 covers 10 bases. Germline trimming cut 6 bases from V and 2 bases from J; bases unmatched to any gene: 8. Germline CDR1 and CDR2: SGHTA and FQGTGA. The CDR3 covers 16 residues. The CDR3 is CASRSAGTGVTDTQYF. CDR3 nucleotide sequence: TGTGCCAGCAGATCAGCCGGGACAGGGGTCACAGATACGCAGTATTTT. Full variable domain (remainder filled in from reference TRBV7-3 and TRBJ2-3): GAGVSQTPSNKVTEKGKYVELRCDPISGHTALYWYRQSLGQGPEFLIYFQGTGAADDSGLPNDRFFAVRPEGSVSTLKIQRTERGDSAVYLCASRSAGTGVTDTQYFGPGTRLTVL.

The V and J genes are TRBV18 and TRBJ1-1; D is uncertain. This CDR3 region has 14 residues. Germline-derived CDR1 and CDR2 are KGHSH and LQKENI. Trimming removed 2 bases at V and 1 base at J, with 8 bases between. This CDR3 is CASSPLSKNTEAFF. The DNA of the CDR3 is TGTGCCAGCTCACCATTAAGCAAGAACACTGAAGCTTTCTTT.

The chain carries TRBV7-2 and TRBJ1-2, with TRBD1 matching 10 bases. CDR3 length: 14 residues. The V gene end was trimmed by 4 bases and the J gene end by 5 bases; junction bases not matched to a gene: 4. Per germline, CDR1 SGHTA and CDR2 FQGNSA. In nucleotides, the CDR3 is TGTGCCAGCAGCTCGACAGGGGGCTCGTATGGCTACACCTTC. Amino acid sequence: CASSSTGGSYGYTF.

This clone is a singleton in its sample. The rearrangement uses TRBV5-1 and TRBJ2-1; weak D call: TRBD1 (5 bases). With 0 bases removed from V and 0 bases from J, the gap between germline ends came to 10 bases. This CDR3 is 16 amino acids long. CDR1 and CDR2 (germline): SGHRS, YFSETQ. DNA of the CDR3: TGCGCCAGCAGCTTGGCCCAGGGAAGCTCCTACAATGAGCAGTTCTTC. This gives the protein CASSLAQGSSYNEQFF.

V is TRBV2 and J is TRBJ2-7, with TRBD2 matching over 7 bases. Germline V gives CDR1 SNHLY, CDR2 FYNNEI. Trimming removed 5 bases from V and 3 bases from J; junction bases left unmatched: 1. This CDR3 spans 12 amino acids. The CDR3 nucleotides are TGTGCCAGCAGTTGGGGGGGCTACGAGCAGTACTTC. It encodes CASSWGGYEQYF.